The source of this TCR beta chain is a study of control samples from healthy donors and cancer patients. Per germline, CDR1 MDHEN and CDR2 SYDVKM. The ends were cut back, 7 bases at V and 3 bases at J, with 20 bases in the middle. This CDR3 has 16 amino acids. The repertoire was sequenced with immunoSEQ multiplex PCR; TCRdb's copy has only in-frame clones and lacks some. The sample yields some 120,000 clones, 80% to 90% seen once. Sample: blood. This chain joins TRBV28 and TRBJ2-3; weak D call: TRBD2 (6 bases). This sequence originates from a man between 60 and 70 years old in good health. CDR3 residues: CASTQSAGFGTDTQYF. As DNA, the CDR3 is TGTGCCAGCACCCAATCGGCGGGATTTGGTACAGATACGCAGTATTTT. Supplemented by reference TRBV28 and TRBJ2-3, the full variable domain reads DVKVTQSSRYLVKRTGEKVFLECVQDMDHENMFWYRQDPGLGLRLIYFSYDVKMKEKGDIPEGYSVSREKKERFSLILESASTNQTSMYLCASTQSAGFGTDTQYFGPGTRLTVL.